The sequence of this TCR beta chain was determined in a study of molecular identifiers for immune sequencing clone quantification. This CDR3 region has 13 residues. Germline V CDR1 and CDR2: MDHEN, SYDVKM. Note on this clonotype: Its antigen is still unknown. A much larger clone is a single base away; this may be a read error.

Each CDR3 protein is one row after TCRdb ran MiXCR on the PCR reads. The sample includes approximately 320,000 distinct CDR3 sequences, 24% seen only once; the top ten take about 0.73%. Overall study findings and caveats: In naive cells, clones above 20 RNA copies held under 1% of molecules, whereas in effector cells they held over 99%.

The sequenced material came from naive CD8+ T cells from blood, with Jurkat cell RNA spiked in. Regarding subset: FACS-sorted CD8+CD4-CCR7+CD45RA+ naive T cells. The chain uses TRBV28 and TRBJ1-3, with D uncertain. This sequence was found in a human donor in good health. Some libraries in this study had Jurkat cell RNA spiked in. The CDR3 bases are TGTGCCAGCAGTTTTTCCAGAGGAAACACCATGTATTTT. Its protein is CASSFSRGNTMYF.